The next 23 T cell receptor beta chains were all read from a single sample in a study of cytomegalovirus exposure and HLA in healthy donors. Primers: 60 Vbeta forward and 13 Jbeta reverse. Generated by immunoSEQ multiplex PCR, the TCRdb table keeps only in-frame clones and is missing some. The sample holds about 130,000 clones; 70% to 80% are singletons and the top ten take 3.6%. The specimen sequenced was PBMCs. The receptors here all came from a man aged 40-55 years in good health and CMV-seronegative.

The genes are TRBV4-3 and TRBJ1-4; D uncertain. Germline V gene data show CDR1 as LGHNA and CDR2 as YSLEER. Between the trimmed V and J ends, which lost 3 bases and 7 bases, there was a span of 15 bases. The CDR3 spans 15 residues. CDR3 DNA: TGCGCCAGCAGCCAGGTGATCGGCACGGGTGAAAAACTGTTTTTT. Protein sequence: CASSQVIGTGEKLFF.

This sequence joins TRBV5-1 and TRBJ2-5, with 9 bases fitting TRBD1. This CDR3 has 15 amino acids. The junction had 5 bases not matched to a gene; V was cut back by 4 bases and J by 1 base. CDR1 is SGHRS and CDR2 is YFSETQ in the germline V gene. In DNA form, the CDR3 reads TGCGCCAGCAGCCCGGGACAGGGAAGCCAAGAGACCCAGTACTTC. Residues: CASSPGQGSQETQYF.

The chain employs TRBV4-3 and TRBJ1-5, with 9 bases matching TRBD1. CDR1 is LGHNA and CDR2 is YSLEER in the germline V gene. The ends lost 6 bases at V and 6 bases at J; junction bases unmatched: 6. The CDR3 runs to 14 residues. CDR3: CASSPGQGFQPQHF. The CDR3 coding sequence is TGCGCCAGCAGTCCGGGACAGGGTTTTCAGCCCCAGCATTTT.

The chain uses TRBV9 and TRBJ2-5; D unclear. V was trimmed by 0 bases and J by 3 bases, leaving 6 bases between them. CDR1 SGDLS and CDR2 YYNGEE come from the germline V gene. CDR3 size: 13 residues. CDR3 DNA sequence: TGTGCCAGCAGCGTAGCACTAAAAGAGACCCAGTACTTC. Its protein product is CASSVALKETQYF.

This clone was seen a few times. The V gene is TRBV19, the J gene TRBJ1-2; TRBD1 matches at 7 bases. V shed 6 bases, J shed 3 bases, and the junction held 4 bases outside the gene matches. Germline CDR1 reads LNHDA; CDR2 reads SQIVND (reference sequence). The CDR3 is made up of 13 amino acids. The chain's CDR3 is CASSYRGDYGYTF. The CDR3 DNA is TGTGCCAGTAGCTACAGGGGTGACTATGGCTACACCTTC.

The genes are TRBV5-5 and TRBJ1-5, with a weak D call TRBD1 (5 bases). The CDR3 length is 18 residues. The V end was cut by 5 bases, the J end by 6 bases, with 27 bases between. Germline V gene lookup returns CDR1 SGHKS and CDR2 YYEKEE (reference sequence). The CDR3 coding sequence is TGTGCCAGCAGTCCGTTTTCGGTGGCAGGGAATTTGTTTCAGCCCCAGCATTTT. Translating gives CASSPFSVAGNLFQPQHF.

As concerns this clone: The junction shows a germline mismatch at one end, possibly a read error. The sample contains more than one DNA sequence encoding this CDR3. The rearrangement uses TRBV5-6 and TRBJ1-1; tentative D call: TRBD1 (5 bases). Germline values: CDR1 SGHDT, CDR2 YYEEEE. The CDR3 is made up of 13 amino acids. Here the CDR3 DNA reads TGTGCCAGCAGCCAGACAGTTACTTCTGAAGCCTTCTTT. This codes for CASSQTVTSEAFF.

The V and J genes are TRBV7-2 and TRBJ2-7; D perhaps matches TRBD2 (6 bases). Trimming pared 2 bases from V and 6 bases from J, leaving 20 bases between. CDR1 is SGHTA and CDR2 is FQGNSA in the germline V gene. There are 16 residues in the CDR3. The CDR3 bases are TGTGCCAGCAGCTTAAGTCCAGGGAGGACTGGAGGCGAGCAGTACTTC. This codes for CASSLSPGRTGGEQYF. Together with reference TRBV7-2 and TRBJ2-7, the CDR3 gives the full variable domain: GAGVSQSPSNKVTEKGKDVELRCDPISGHTALYWYRQSLGQGLEFLIYFQGNSAPDKSGLPSDRFSAERTGGSVSTLTIQRTQQEDSAVYLCASSLSPGRTGGEQYFGPGTRLTVT.

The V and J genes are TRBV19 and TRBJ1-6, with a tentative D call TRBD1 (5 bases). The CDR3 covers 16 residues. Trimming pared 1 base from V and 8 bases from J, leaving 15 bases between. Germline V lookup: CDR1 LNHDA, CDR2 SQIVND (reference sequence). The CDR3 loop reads CASSIGTPIRYSPLHF. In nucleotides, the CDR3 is TGTGCCAGTAGTATAGGGACACCCATCAGGTATTCACCCCTCCACTTT.

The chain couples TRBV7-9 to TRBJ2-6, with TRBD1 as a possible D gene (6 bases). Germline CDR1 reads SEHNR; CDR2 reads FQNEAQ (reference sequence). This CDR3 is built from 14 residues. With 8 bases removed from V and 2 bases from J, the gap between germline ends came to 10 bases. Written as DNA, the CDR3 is TGTGCCAGCGGGGGCCTGACTGGGGCCAACGTCCTGACTTTC. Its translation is CASGGLTGANVLTF.

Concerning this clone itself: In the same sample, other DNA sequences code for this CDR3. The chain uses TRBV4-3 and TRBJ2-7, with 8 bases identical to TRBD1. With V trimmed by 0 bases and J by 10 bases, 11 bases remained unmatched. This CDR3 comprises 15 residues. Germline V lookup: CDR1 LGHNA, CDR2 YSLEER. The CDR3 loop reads CASSQDRQGMREQYF. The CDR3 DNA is TGCGCCAGCAGCCAAGATAGACAGGGGATGAGGGAACAGTACTTC.

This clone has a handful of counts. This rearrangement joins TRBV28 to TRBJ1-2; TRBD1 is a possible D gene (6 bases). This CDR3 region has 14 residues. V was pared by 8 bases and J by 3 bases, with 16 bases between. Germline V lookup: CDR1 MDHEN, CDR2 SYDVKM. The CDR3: CASRTALLYYGYTF. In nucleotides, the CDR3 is TGTGCCAGCCGGACAGCCTTACTGTACTATGGCTACACCTTC.

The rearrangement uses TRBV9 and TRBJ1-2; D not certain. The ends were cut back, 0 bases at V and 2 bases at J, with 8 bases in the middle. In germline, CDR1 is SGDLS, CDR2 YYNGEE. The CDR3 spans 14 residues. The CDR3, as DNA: TGTGCCAGCAGCGTAGGAGGTTGGAACTATGGCTACACCTTC. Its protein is CASSVGGWNYGYTF.

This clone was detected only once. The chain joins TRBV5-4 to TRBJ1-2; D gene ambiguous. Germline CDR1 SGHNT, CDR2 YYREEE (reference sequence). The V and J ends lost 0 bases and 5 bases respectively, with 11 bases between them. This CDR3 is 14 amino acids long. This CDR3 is CASSLVTPLYGYTF. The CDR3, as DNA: TGTGCCAGCAGCTTGGTCACTCCTCTTTATGGCTACACCTTC.

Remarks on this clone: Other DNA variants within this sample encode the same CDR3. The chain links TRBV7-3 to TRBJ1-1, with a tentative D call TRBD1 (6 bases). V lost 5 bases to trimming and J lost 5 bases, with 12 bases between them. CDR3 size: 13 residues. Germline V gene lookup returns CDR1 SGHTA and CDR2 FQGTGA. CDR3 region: CASSAYRETEAFF. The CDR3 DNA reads TGTGCCAGCAGCGCCTACAGGGAAACTGAAGCTTTCTTT.

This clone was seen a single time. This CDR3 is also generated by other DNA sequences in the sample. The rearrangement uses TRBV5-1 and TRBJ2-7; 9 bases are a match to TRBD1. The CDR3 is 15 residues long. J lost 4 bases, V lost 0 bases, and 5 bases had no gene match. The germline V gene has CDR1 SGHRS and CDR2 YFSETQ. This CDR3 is CASSLAATGGYEQYF. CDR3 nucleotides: TGCGCCAGCAGCTTGGCCGCGACAGGGGGGTACGAGCAGTACTTC.

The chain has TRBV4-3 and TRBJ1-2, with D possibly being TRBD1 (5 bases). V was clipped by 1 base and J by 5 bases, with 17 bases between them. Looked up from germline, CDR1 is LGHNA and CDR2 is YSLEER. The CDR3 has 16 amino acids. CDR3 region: CASSQGVGGSVYGYTF. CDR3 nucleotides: TGCGCCAGCAGCCAAGGAGTCGGGGGTTCGGTGTATGGCTACACCTTC.

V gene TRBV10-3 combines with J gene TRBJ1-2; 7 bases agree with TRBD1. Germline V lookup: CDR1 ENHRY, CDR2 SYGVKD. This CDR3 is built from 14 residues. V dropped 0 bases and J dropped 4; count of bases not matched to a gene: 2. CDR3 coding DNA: TGTGCCATCAGTGAGTCAGGGACAGCCTATGGCTACACCTTC. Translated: CAISESGTAYGYTF.

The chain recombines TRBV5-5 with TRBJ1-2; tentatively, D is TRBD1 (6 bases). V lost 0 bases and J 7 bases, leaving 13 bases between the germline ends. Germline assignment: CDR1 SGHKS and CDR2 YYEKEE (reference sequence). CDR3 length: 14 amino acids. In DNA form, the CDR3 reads TGTGCCAGCAGCTTGGGAACAGGGAAAGGTGGCTACACCTTC. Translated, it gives CASSLGTGKGGYTF.

The CDR3 DNA is TGTGCCAGCAGCTTAGGTTCCCCGTCTGAAGCTTTCTTT. Its translation is CASSLGSPSEAFF. The chain links TRBV7-8 to TRBJ1-1; no clear D. Trimming took off 1 base at V and 6 bases at J, with 9 bases between the two ends. The CDR3 has 13 residues. In germline, CDR1 is SGHVS, CDR2 FQNEAQ.

The CDR3 DNA reads as TGTGCCAGCACAGACACAGTCCGGGCTTTCTTT. Protein: CASTDTVRAFF. The genes are TRBV6-6 and TRBJ1-1; D not resolved. Germline values: CDR1 MNHNY, CDR2 SVGAGI (reference sequence). V was clipped by 7 bases and J by 11 bases, with 14 bases between them. The CDR3 extends over 11 amino acids.

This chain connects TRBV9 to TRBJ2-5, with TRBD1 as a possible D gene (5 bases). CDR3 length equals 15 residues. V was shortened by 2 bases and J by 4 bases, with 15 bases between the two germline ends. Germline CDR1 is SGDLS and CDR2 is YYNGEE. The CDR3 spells CASSVHWGEGETQYF. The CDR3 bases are TGTGCCAGCAGCGTGCACTGGGGCGAAGGAGAGACCCAGTACTTC.

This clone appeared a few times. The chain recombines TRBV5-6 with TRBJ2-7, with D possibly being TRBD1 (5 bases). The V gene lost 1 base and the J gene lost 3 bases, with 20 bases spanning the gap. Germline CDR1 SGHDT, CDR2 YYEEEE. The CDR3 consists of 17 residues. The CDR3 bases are TGTGCCAGCAGCTTGTTCTTGGGGCAAAGAGGACGCTACGAGCAGTACTTC. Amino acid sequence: CASSLFLGQRGRYEQYF.